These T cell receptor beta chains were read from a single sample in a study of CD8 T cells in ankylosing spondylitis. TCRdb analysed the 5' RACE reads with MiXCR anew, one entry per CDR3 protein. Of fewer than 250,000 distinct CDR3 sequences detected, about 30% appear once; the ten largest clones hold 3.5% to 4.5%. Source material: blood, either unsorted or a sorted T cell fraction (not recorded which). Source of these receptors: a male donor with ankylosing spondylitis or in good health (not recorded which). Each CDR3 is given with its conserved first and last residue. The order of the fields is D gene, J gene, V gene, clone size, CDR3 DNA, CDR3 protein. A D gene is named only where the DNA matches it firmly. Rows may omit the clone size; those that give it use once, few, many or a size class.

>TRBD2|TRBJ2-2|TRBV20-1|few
TGCAGTGCTAGAGATCGGTCTAGCGGGGGGAGGGGACTGTTTTTT
CSARDRSSGGRGLFF
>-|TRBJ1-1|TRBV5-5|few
TGTGCCAGCAGACACCGTACAGCGGGCACTGAAGCTTTCTTT
CASRHRTAGTEAFF
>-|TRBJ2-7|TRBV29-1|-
TGCAGCGTTGTTGTCCCATTCGCGGCGGGGAGCTCCTACGAGCAGTACTTC
CSVVVPFAAGSSYEQYF
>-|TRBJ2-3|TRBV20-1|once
TGCAGTGCTAGAGTCGTCCAGACAGATACGCAGTATTTT
CSARVVQTDTQYF
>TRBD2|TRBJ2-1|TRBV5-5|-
TGTGCCAGCAGCCGGGGGGTCGGGTACAATGAGCAGTTCTTC
CASSRGVGYNEQFF
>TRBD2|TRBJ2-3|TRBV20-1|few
TGCAGTGCTAGGGGCGGGGGGGTCCCCACAGATACGCAGTATTTT
CSARGGGVPTDTQYF
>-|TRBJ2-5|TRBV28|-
TGTGCCAGCAGTTTACCAAAATATAAGCAGGGGACCCAGTACTTC
CASSLPKYKQGTQYF
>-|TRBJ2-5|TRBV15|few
TGTGCCACCAGCAGTCAAGACCCGGGTCCAAGGGCCCTTAGAGAGACCCAGTACTTC
CATSSQDPGPRALRETQYF
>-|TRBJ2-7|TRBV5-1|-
TGCGCCAGCAGCTTGGGGACCACTAATCACTGCGAGCAGTACTTC
CASSLGTTNHCEQYF
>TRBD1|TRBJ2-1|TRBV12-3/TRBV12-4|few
TGTGCCAGCAGTTTGGGACAGGGGATATACAATGAGCAGTTCTTC
CASSLGQGIYNEQFF